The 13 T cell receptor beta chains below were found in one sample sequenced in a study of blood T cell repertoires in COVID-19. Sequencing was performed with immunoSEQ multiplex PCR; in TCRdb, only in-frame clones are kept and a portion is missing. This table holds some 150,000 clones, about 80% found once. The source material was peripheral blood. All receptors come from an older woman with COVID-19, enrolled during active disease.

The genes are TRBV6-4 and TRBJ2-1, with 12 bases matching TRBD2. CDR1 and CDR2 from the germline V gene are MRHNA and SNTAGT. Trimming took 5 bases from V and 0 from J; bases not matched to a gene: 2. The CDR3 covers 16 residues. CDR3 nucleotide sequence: TGTGCCAGCAGTCCGGGACTAGCGGGCTCCTACAATGAGCAGTTCTTC. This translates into CASSPGLAGSYNEQFF.

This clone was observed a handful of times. The CDR3 coding sequence is TGTGCCAGCAGCCACGGGACAGGCCTCCAGCCCCAGCATTTT. Translation: CASSHGTGLQPQHF. This chain uses TRBV7-9 with TRBJ1-5; 8 bases are shared with TRBD1. J lost 7 bases, V lost 5 bases, and 7 bases had no gene match. Germline loops: CDR1 SEHNR, CDR2 FQNEAQ (reference sequence). This CDR3 comprises 14 residues. Together with reference TRBV7-9 and TRBJ1-5, the CDR3 gives the full variable domain: DTGVSQNPRHKITKRGQNVTFRCDPISEHNRLYWYRQTLGQGPEFLTYFQNEAQLEKSRLLSDRFSAERPKGSFSTLEIQRTEQGDSAMYLCASSHGTGLQPQHFGDGTRLSIL.

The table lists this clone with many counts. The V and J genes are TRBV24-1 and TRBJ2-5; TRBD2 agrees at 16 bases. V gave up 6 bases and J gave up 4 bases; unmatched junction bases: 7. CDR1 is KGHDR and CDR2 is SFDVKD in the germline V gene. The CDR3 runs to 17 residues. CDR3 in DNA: TGTGCCACCAGTCCTGGGACTAGCGGGAGGGCTGGAGAGACCCAGTACTTC. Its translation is CATSPGTSGRAGETQYF.

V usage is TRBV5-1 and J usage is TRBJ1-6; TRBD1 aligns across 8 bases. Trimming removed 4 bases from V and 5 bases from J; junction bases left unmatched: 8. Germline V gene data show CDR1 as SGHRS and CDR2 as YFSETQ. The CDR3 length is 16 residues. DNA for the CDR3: TGCGCCAGCAGCCTACAGGGGGAACTAGATAATTCACCCCTCCACTTT. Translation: CASSLQGELDNSPLHF.

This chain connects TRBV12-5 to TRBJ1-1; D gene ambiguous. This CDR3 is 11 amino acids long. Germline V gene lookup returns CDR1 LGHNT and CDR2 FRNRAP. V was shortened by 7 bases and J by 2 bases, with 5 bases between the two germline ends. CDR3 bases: TGTGCTAGTGCCGTAAACACTGAAGCTTTCTTT. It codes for CASAVNTEAFF.

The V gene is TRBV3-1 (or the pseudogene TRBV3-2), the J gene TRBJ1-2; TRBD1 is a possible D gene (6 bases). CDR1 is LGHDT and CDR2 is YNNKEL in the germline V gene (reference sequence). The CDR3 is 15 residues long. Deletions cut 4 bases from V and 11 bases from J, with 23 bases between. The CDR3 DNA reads TGTGCCAGCAGCCCGGACCCCTCGGACAGTCTAGGGTACACCTTC. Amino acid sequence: CASSPDPSDSLGYTF.

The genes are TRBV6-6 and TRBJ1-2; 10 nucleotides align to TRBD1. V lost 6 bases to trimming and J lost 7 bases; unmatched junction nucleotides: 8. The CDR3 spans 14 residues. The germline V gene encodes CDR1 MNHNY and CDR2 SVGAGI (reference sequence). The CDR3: CASSIDRGLVGYTF. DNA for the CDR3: TGTGCCAGCAGCATAGACAGGGGGCTGGTTGGCTACACCTTC.

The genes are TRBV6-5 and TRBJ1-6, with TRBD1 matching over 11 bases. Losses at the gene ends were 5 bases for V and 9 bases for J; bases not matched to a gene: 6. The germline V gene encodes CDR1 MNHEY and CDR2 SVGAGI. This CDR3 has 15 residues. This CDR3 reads CASSPGQGAFSPLHF. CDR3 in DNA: TGTGCCAGCAGTCCTGGACAGGGGGCGTTTTCACCCCTCCACTTT.

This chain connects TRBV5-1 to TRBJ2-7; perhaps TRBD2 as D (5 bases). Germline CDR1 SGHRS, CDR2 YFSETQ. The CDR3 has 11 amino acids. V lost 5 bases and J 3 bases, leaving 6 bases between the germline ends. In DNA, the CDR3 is TGCGCCAGCAGACGGGACTACGAGCAGTACTTC. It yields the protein CASRRDYEQYF.

In DNA, the CDR3 is TGTGCCAGCAGTGGCCAACTATCTGGAAACACCATATATTTT. Translated: CASSGQLSGNTIYF. The rearrangement links TRBV21-1 to TRBJ1-3. TRBV21-1 is termed a pseudogene. This CDR3 has 14 amino acids.

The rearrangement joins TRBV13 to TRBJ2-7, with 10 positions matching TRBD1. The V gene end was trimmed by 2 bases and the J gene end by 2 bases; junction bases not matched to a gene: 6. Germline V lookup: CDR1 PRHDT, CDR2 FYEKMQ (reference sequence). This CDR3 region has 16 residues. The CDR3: CASSLQLGQGAYEQYF. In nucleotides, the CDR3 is TGTGCCAGCAGCTTACAACTAGGACAGGGGGCCTACGAGCAGTACTTC.

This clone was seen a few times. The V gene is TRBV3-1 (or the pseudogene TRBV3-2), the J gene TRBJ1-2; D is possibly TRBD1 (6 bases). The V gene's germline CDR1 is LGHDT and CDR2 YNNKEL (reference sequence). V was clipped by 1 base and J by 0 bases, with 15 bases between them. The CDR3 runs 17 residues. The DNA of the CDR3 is TGTGCCAGCAGCCAAGCCAGGACAGCCTTTTCTAACTATGGCTACACCTTC. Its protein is CASSQARTAFSNYGYTF.

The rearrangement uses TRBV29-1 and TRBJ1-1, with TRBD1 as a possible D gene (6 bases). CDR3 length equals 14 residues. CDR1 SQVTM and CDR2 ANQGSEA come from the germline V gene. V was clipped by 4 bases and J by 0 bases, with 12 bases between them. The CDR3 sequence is CSVVAGDLNTEAFF. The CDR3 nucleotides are TGCAGCGTTGTAGCAGGGGACCTGAACACTGAAGCTTTCTTT.